A selection of T cell receptor beta chains follows, all from one sample in a study of T cells in Graves' hyperthyroidism and ophthalmopathy. Each CDR3 protein gets one entry after TCRdb re-called the multiplex PCR reads with MiXCR. The sample consists of hundreds of thousands of distinct CDR3 sequences, roughly a sixth of them appearing once. Sequences were obtained from blood. Every receptor here comes from a woman aged 45-59 years with Graves' hyperthyroidism that later progressed to Graves' ophthalmopathy. Each CDR3 is given without its conserved first and last residue.

V gene: TRBV10-2
CDR3 protein: ASSDENYYNEQF

V gene: TRBV10-1
CDR3 protein: ASSDRTGANEKLF

V gene: TRBV7-9
CDR3 protein: ASSDPWGTEAF

V gene: TRBV11-2
CDR3 protein: ASSFQQGNTEAF

V gene: TRBV5-4
CDR3 protein: ASSLDGLYNSPLH

V gene: TRBV18
CDR3 protein: ASSLQDDVGTQY

V gene: TRBV6-1
CDR3 protein: ASSYPSDRGDLYEQY

V gene: TRBV12-3/TRBV12-4
CDR3 protein: ASSLGRQAEAF

V gene: TRBV12-3/TRBV12-4
CDR3 protein: ASSSRQGRSSPLH

V gene: TRBV7-9
CDR3 protein: ASSFPTSGGAGPETQY

V gene: TRBV12-3/TRBV12-4
CDR3 protein: ASRPLGGLAADTQY

V gene: TRBV12-3/TRBV12-4
CDR3 protein: ASSATEGNSPLH

V gene: TRBV20-1
CDR3 protein: SASGPGTDTQY

V gene: TRBV20-1
CDR3 protein: SATRGLAETQY

V gene: TRBV3-1
CDR3 protein: ASSQGASEEKLF

V gene: TRBV27
CDR3 protein: ASSPWDGTGRGYT

V gene: TRBV20-1
CDR3 protein: SARDGGTSDDTQY

V gene: TRBV6-6
CDR3 protein: ASSYTGALDGYT

V gene: TRBV5-1
CDR3 protein: ASSLARSRGFTGELF

V gene: TRBV27
CDR3 protein: ASSLRAQYTEAF

V gene: TRBV6-1
CDR3 protein: ASSSGWAGEGNTIY

V gene: TRBV18
CDR3 protein: ASSPIEVNTEAF

V gene: TRBV15
CDR3 protein: ATSSQVQETQY

V gene: TRBV5-1
CDR3 protein: ASSSRGPGQYNSPLH

V gene: TRBV19
CDR3 protein: ASSLGEFSGELF

V gene: TRBV20-1
CDR3 protein: SARGSQYEQY

V gene: TRBV6-1
CDR3 protein: ASSEGTGGGYT

V gene: TRBV5-8
CDR3 protein: ASSPETGSSYNSPLH

V gene: TRBV10-2
CDR3 protein: ASTSDYTEAF

V gene: TRBV5-4
CDR3 protein: ASSILGETQY

V gene: TRBV19
CDR3 protein: ASSKDRGDTDTQY

V gene: TRBV6-1
CDR3 protein: ASSSRTDNTEAF

V gene: TRBV6-5
CDR3 protein: ASSYSSGQKDTQY

V gene: TRBV5-4
CDR3 protein: ASSSQTSGVVETQY

V gene: TRBV24-1
CDR3 protein: ATSEGGHGYT